This T cell receptor beta chain was identified during a study of cytomegalovirus exposure and HLA in healthy donors. Whole-study results and caveats: Productive rates of about 90% or about 30% were seen for most TCR beta V segments in an earlier analysis. Immune exposure was documented only through CMV serostatus. Fewer N-insertions (relative to the approximately 700-donor mean) were reportedly seen in an Asian-associated ancestry cluster in a later analysis.

The germline CDR1 and CDR2 sequences are SGDLS and YYNGEE. Trimming pared 0 bases from V and 5 bases from J, leaving 11 bases between. There are 14 residues in the CDR3. This clone has only one observation. Antigen unknown. 13 Jbeta primers and 60 Vbeta primers were used for the PCR. Here immunoSEQ multiplex PCR was the method, and the copy in TCRdb shows in-frame clones only, minus some. Found here are some 110,000 clones, over 70% of them singletons; the top ten hold 2.5% to 3%. Whereas donors were nominally healthy upon sampling, unrecorded immune exposures were probable. The sequence came from a male donor in good health and CMV-seropositive. This rearrangement joins TRBV9 to TRBJ1-2, with a tentative D call TRBD1 (6 bases). The sequenced sample was PBMCs. CDR3 in amino acids: CASSVGGRGYGYTF. The CDR3 bases are TGTGCCAGCAGCGTAGGGGGCAGGGGATATGGCTACACCTTC. Variable domain in full (rest from reference TRBV9 and TRBJ1-2): DSGVTQTPKHLITATGQRVTLRCSPRSGDLSVYWYQQSLDQGLQFLIQYYNGEERAKGNILERFSAQQFPDLHSELNLSSLELGDSALYFCASSVGGRGYGYTFGSGTRLTVV.